These 32 T cell receptor beta chains were sequenced from one sample in a study of CXCR3-negative and CXCR3-positive naive CD8 T cells. Study-wide points: Naive cells positive for CXCR3 carried more hydrophobic TRB CDR3s than CXCR3-negative ones.

Antigens for these TCRs are unknown. Carrying UMI labels, the TRB cDNA libraries were prepared through 5' RACE. From its re-call of the 5' RACE reads, TCRdb lists each CDR3 protein once, without DNA. The sample holds some 68,000 distinct CDR3 sequences. The source material was naive CXCR3+ CD8+ T cells from blood. Subset: CD45RO-CCR7+CD27+CD95- naive CD8+ T cells expressing CXCR3 (TNR3+). Receptors were obtained from a human donor in good health. Some clones in this sample may be carry-over from other donors' samples.

CDR3 residues: CASSLKTGDYEQYF. The chain carries TRBV5-1 and TRBJ2-7; the D call of TRBD1 rests on TCRdb alone, since no DNA is present to check it. CDR1 is SGHRS and CDR2 is YFSETQ in the germline V gene. This CDR3 contains 14 residues.

The chain joins TRBV28 to TRBJ2-2. Germline V gene data show CDR1 as MDHEN and CDR2 as SYDVKM. This CDR3 spans 14 amino acids. This chain's CDR3 is CASSLYPRAGELFF.

The chain employs TRBV29-1 and TRBJ2-2; TCRdb calls TRBD1, which cannot be checked without DNA. The CDR3 totals 15 residues. Per the germline V gene, CDR1 is SQVTM and CDR2 is ANQGSEA. This chain's CDR3 is CSVEEDRADTGELFF.

The gene calls are TRBV6-4 and TRBJ2-5; TCRdb designates TRBD1, a call that cannot be tested without DNA. The CDR3 loop spans 15 amino acids. Germline V gives CDR1 MRHNA, CDR2 SNTAGT. CDR3 region: CASSDSRGGGETQYF.

The gene calls are TRBV20-1 and TRBJ1-6. Germline lookup yields CDR1 DFQATT and CDR2 SNEGSKA (reference sequence). This CDR3 contains 14 residues. Here the CDR3 reads CSASRPAGGSPLHF.

This sequence joins TRBV5-1 and TRBJ1-1; there is no DNA to check the TCRdb D call of TRBD1. The CDR3 runs 16 residues. Germline-derived CDR1 and CDR2 are SGHRS and YFSETQ. The chain's CDR3 is CASSVDFRGGYPEAFF.

The chain couples TRBV29-1 to TRBJ2-1. The V gene's germline CDR1 is SQVTM and CDR2 ANQGSEA. The length of the CDR3 is 11 residues. This CDR3 is CSVILDNEQFF.

The chain has TRBV29-1 and TRBJ2-7. The CDR3 covers 14 residues. Germline CDR1 and CDR2: SQVTM and ANQGSEA. CDR3 amino acids: CSVEDLGSRYEQYF.

The chain joins TRBV20-1 to TRBJ1-4. CDR3 size: 14 residues. Germline lookup yields CDR1 DFQATT and CDR2 SNEGSKA (reference sequence). The CDR3 region is CSNTRTPSGSELFF.

The rearrangement uses TRBV28 and TRBJ2-3; the TCRdb D gene call, TRBD2, has no DNA to confirm it. This CDR3 spans 15 amino acids. Germline V gives CDR1 MDHEN, CDR2 SYDVKM. The CDR3 is CASIPGLAGADTQYF.

CDR3 region: CASSLIGDRSSNQPQHF. V gene TRBV5-1 combines with J gene TRBJ1-5; TCRdb lists TRBD1, though no DNA is available to test this call. This CDR3 contains 17 residues. In germline, CDR1 is SGHRS, CDR2 YFSETQ.

The chain carries TRBV7-2 and TRBJ2-7; the TCRdb call, TRBD1, lacks DNA for checking. The CDR3 is 13 residues long. Germline V gene sequence: CDR1 SGHTA, CDR2 FQGNSA. The chain's CDR3 is CASTTASSYEQYF.

The chain employs TRBV13 and TRBJ2-7; the TCRdb D gene call, TRBD1, has no DNA to confirm it. Per germline, CDR1 PRHDT and CDR2 FYEKMQ (reference sequence). This CDR3 region has 16 residues. This CDR3 reads CASSLGQVRPSYEQYF.

The V and J genes are TRBV20-1 and TRBJ2-4; TCRdb's D call of TRBD1 is untestable without DNA. CDR1 DFQATT and CDR2 SNEGSKA come from the germline V gene (reference sequence). This CDR3 region has 16 residues. CDR3 sequence: CSARDLGGAGKNIQYF.

The chain carries TRBV29-1 and TRBJ2-3. This CDR3 has 12 residues. Germline V lookup: CDR1 SQVTM, CDR2 ANQGSEA. The CDR3 region is CSVEIGTDTQYF.

The rearrangement links TRBV14 to TRBJ1-1. This CDR3 spans 17 amino acids. Germline V gives CDR1 SGHDN, CDR2 FVKESK. The CDR3 loop is CASSPPEGLSVYTEAFF.

The gene calls are TRBV6-2 or TRBV6-3 and TRBJ2-3; the D call from TCRdb, TRBD2, cannot be confirmed without DNA. This CDR3 region has 20 residues. Germline V gene data show CDR1 as MNHEY and CDR2 as SVGEGT. This CDR3 reads CASTERWISGRSGSSDTQYF.

The CDR3 protein is CASSDGRAGELFF. The chain links TRBV6-4 to TRBJ2-2. CDR3 length: 13 residues. Germline V lookup: CDR1 MRHNA, CDR2 SNTAGT.

The chain joins TRBV19 to TRBJ1-1. Per the germline V gene, CDR1 is LNHDA and CDR2 is SQIVND (reference sequence). The CDR3 has 14 amino acids. This chain's CDR3 is CASSTAESNTEAFF.

CDR3 loop: CASRGYYEQYF. This chain joins TRBV5-1 and TRBJ2-7. The germline gives CDR1 SGHRS, CDR2 YFSETQ. The CDR3 runs 11 residues.

V usage is TRBV20-1 and J usage is TRBJ2-5; TCRdb's D call of TRBD2 is untestable without DNA. Germline V gene lookup returns CDR1 DFQATT and CDR2 SNEGSKA (reference sequence). This CDR3 contains 13 residues. CDR3 in amino acids: CSVPTSYQETQYF.

This rearrangement joins TRBV20-1 to TRBJ2-7; TCRdb gives TRBD2 as the D gene, but with no DNA this cannot be confirmed. The CDR3 is 16 amino acids. The germline V gene has CDR1 DFQATT and CDR2 SNEGSKA (reference sequence). The CDR3 protein is CSARDQNSGDSYEQYF.

V and J are TRBV18 and TRBJ1-1. Per the germline V gene, CDR1 is KGHSH and CDR2 is LQKENI. The CDR3 covers 13 residues. CDR3 loop: CASSPPTETEALF.

The chain has TRBV19 and TRBJ2-7. The germline V gene encodes CDR1 LNHDA and CDR2 SQIVND (reference sequence). This CDR3 region has 15 residues. CDR3: CASSIVFGGSYEQYF.

The chain uses TRBV28 and TRBJ2-5; the D gene TCRdb calls, TRBD2, cannot be checked with no DNA. The CDR3 loop spans 15 amino acids. CDR1 is MDHEN, CDR2 SYDVKM, per germline. The CDR3 loop is CASSSRDSGQETQYF.

The chain recombines TRBV29-1 with TRBJ2-7; the TRBD1 assignment by TCRdb is unverifiable without DNA. CDR1 SQVTM and CDR2 ANQGSEA come from the germline V gene. The CDR3 is made up of 16 amino acids. The CDR3: CSVGGLTGVPSNEQYF.

V gene TRBV29-1 combines with J gene TRBJ2-1. Germline-derived CDR1 and CDR2 are SQVTM and ANQGSEA. This CDR3 is built from 13 residues. Here the CDR3 reads CSVEDLPAHEQFF.

CDR3 amino acids: CAISFGTANTGELFF. This chain links TRBV10-3 with TRBJ2-2; no DNA is available, so the TRBD1 call from TCRdb remains unchecked. The CDR3 has 15 residues. In germline, CDR1 is ENHRY, CDR2 SYGVKD.

This rearrangement joins TRBV7-9 to TRBJ2-3; TCRdb's D gene call, TRBD1, goes unchecked for lack of DNA. Germline V gene sequence: CDR1 SEHNR, CDR2 FQNEAQ (reference sequence). The length of the CDR3 is 16 residues. The CDR3 is CASSLGDRGTRDTQYF. The full variable domain, in which reference TRBV7-9 and TRBJ2-3 provide the parts outside the CDR3, is DTGVSQNPRHKITKRGQNVTFRCDPISEHNRLYWYRQTLGQGPEFLTYFQNEAQLEKSRLLSDRFSAERPKGSFSTLEIQRTEQGDSAMYLCASSLGDRGTRDTQYFGPGTRLTVL.

This rearrangement joins TRBV11-3 to TRBJ2-7; TCRdb proposes TRBD2, but this gene call is untestable without DNA. The CDR3 runs 16 residues. From germline, CDR1 is SGHNT and CDR2 YENEEA. The chain's CDR3 is CATSLATSGGSYEQYF.

This chain joins TRBV28 and TRBJ2-7; with no DNA, the TCRdb D assignment of TRBD2 cannot be verified. CDR1 and CDR2 from the germline V gene are MDHEN and SYDVKM. CDR3 length: 14 residues. The CDR3 is CASSLGSTAYEQYF.

The chain links TRBV29-1 to TRBJ2-7; the D gene TCRdb calls, TRBD1, cannot be checked with no DNA. The CDR3 is 13 residues long. Germline CDR1 and CDR2: SQVTM and ANQGSEA. The CDR3 loop is CSVKTGGAYEQYF.